The clone carrying this T cell receptor beta chain has only one observation. The CDR3 length is 13 residues. Germline V gene lookup returns CDR1 SGHTA and CDR2 FQGTGA. Trimming left V 1 base short and J 3 bases short, with 7 bases between. The data originate from a study of blood T cell repertoires in COVID-19. Study-wide context: Material from acute and convalescent COVID-19 was sourced from the United States, Italy and Spain.

Original processing methods: Amplifying reference gene primers gave estimates of nucleated cell counts. Method: immunoSEQ multiplex PCR; TCRdb's copy keeps in-frame clones and lacks some. V and J calls plus clone size are reproduced from that table; the DNA served to infer D and trimming. The repertoire holds about 210,000 clones, with around four fifths as singletons. The TCR sequence derives from a woman aged 45-65 years with acute or convalescent COVID-19. The chain joins TRBV7-3 to TRBJ2-7; D is uncertain. Source material: peripheral blood. DNA for the CDR3: TGTGCCAGCAGCTTAAATCCTAGCTACGAGCAGTACTTC. Amino acids: CASSLNPSYEQYF. Filled out from reference TRBV7-3 and TRBJ2-7, the complete variable domain reads GAGVSQTPSNKVTEKGKYVELRCDPISGHTALYWYRQSLGQGPEFLIYFQGTGAADDSGLPNDRFFAVRPEGSVSTLKIQRTERGDSAVYLCASSLNPSYEQYFGPGTRLTVT.